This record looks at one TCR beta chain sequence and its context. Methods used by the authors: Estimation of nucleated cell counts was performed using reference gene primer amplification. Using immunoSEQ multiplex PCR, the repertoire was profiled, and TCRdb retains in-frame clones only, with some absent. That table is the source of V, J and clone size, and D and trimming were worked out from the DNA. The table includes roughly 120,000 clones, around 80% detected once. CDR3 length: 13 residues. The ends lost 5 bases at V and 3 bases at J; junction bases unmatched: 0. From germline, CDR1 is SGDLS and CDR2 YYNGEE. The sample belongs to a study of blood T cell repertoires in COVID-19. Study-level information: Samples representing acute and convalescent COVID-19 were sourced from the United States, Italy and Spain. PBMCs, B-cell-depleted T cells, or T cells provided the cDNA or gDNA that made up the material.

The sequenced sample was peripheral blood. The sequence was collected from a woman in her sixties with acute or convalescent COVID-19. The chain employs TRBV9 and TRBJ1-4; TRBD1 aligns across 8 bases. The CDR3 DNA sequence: TGTGCCAGCAGGGGACAGGCTAATGAAAAACTGTTTTTT. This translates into CASRGQANEKLFF. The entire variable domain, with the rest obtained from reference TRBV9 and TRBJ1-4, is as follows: DSGVTQTPKHLITATGQRVTLRCSPRSGDLSVYWYQQSLDQGLQFLIQYYNGEERAKGNILERFSAQQFPDLHSELNLSSLELGDSALYFCASRGQANEKLFFGSGTQLSVL.